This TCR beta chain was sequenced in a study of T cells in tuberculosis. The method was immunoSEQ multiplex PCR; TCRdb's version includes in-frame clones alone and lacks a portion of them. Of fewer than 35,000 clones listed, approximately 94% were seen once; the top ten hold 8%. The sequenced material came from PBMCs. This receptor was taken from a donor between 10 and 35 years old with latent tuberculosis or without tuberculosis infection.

The CDR3 loop is CASSFGWGGTYEQYF. In DNA, the CDR3 is TGTGCCAGCAGCTTCGGGTGGGGCGGCACCTACGAGCAGTACTTC. This chain connects TRBV7-2 to TRBJ2-7; D may be TRBD1 (5 bases). Germline CDR1 is SGHTA and CDR2 is FQGNSA. The V and J ends lost 3 bases and 2 bases respectively, with 14 bases between them. This CDR3 is built from 15 residues.